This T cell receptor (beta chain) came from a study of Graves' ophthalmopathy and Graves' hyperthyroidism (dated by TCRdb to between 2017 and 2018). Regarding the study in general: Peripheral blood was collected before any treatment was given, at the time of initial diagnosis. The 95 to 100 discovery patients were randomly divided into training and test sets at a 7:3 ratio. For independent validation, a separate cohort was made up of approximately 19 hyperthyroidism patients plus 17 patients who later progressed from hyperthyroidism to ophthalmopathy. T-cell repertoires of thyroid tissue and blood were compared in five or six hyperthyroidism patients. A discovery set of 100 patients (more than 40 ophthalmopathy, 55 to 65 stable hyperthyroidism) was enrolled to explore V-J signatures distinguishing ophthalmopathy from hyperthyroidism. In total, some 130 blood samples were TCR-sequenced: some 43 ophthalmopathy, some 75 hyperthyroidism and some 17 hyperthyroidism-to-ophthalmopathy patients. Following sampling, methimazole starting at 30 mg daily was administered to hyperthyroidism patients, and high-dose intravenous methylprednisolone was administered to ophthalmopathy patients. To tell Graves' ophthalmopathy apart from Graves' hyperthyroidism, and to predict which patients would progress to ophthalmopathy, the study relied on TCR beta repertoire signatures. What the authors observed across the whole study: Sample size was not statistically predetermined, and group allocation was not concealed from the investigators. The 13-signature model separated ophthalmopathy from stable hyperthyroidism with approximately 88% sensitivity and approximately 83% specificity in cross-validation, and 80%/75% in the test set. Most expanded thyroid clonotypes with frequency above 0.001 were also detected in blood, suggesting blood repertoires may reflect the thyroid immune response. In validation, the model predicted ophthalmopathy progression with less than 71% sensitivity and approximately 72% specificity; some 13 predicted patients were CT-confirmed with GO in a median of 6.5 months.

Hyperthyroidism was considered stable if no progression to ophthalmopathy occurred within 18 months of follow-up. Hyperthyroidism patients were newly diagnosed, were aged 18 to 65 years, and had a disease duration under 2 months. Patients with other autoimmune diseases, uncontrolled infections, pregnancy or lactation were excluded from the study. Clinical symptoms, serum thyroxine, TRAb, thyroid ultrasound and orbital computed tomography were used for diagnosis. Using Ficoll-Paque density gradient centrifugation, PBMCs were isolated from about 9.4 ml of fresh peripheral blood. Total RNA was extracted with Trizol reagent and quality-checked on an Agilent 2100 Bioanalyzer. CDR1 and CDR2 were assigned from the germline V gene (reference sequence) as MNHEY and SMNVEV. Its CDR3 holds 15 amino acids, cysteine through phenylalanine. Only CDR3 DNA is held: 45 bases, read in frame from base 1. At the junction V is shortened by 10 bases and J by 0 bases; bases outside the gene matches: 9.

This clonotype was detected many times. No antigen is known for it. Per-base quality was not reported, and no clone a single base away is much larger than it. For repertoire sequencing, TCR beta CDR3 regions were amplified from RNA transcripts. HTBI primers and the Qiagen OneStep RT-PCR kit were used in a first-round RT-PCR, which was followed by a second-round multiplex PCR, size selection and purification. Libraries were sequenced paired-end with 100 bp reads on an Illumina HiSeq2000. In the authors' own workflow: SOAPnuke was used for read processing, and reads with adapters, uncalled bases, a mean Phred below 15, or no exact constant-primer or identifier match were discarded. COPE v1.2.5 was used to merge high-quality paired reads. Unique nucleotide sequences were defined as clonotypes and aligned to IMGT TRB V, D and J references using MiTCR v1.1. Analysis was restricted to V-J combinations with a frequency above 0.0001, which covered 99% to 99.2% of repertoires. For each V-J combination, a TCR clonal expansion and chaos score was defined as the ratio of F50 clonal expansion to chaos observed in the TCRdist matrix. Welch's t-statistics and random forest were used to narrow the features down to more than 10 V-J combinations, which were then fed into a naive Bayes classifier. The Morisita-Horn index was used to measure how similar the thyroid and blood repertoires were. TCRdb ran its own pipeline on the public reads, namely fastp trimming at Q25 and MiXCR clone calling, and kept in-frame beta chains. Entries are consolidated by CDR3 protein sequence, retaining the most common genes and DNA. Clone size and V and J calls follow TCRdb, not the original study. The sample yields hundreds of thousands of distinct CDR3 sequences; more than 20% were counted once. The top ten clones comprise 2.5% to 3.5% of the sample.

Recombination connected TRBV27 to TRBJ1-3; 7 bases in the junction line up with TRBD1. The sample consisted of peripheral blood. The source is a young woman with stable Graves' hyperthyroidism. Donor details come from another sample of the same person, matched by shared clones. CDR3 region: CATASTGRSGNTIYF. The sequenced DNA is TGTGCCACGGCATCGACAGGGCGCTCTGGAAACACCATATATTTT.